Following are 31 T cell receptor beta chains from one sample sequenced in a study. TRBV12-4/TRBJ1-2 clonotypes were amplified with adaptor-ligated barcode primers. TCRdb re-called the multiplex PCR reads with MiXCR, one entry per CDR3 protein. The sample lists over a thousand distinct CDR3 sequences, about 16% occurring once. The specimen sequenced was naive CD4+ T cells sorted from blood. The subset denotes: naive CD4+ T cells, CD4+CD45RA+CD25-. The receptors were gathered from a female donor with breast cancer.

This clonotype is medium-sized in the sample. V is TRBV12-3 or TRBV12-4 and J is TRBJ1-2; the D is unclear. V shed 6 bases and J shed 4 bases, with 18 bases lying between them. The CDR3 has 15 residues. The CDR3 DNA reads TGTGCCAGCAGCGCCCGTGGGCGGCATGGCTATGGCTACACCTTC. Translating it yields CASSARGRHGYGYTF.

This clonotype is medium-sized by share. The rearrangement uses TRBV12-3 or TRBV12-4 and TRBJ1-2, with D unresolved. V lost 6 bases, J lost 5 bases, and 16 bases lay in between. The CDR3 consists of 14 residues. The chain's CDR3 is CASRVSGVRYGYTF. The CDR3 DNA reads TGTGCCAGCAGGGTCAGCGGGGTTCGGTATGGCTACACCTTC.

This clonotype is labeled as medium-sized. The V call is TRBV12-3 or TRBV12-4, the J call TRBJ1-2, with 8 nucleotides matching TRBD1. Trimming cost V 6 bases and J 7 bases; bases outside gene matches: 7. The CDR3 runs to 13 residues. CDR3 in DNA: TGTGCCAGCAGCGGACAGGGAGCGCGTGGCTACACCTTC. As protein: CASSGQGARGYTF.

By share, this clonotype counts as medium-sized. The chain links TRBV12-3 or TRBV12-4 to TRBJ1-2; no definite D call. The CDR3 totals 12 residues. V lost 6 bases and J lost 8, with 13 bases in between. CDR3 nucleotide sequence: TGTGCCAGCAGAGCGGGCCTCGACGGCTACACCTTC. It yields the protein CASRAGLDGYTF.

Within the sample, this clonotype is medium-sized. V usage is TRBV12-3 or TRBV12-4 and J usage is TRBJ1-2, with D hard to call. The germline V and J ends were trimmed by 4 bases and 7 bases, with 13 bases remaining between them. The CDR3 has 13 amino acids. The CDR3 region is CASSSRAGGGYTF. The CDR3 DNA reads as TGTGCCAGCAGTTCGCGAGCCGGCGGTGGCTACACCTTC.

In this sample, this clonotype turned up many times. This rearrangement joins TRBV12-3 or TRBV12-4 to TRBJ1-2; no clear D. The CDR3 consists of 13 residues. Trimming pared 2 bases from V and 5 bases from J, leaving 9 bases between. In nucleotides, the CDR3 is TGTGCCAGCAGTTTACGGGGAGGGTATGGCTACACCTTC. Protein product: CASSLRGGYGYTF.

Relative to its sample, this clonotype is medium-sized (0.01 to 0.1%). The V and J genes are TRBV12-3 or TRBV12-4 and TRBJ1-2, with D unclear. This CDR3 spans 12 amino acids. V was cut by 2 bases and J by 5 bases, with 6 bases left in between. DNA for the CDR3: TGTGCCAGCAGTTTAAGTCCTTATGGCTACACCTTC. Its protein is CASSLSPYGYTF.

The gene calls are TRBV12-3 or TRBV12-4 and TRBJ1-2, with D perhaps matching TRBD1 (6 bases). Trimming shortened V by 6 bases and J by 5 bases, and 10 bases separated the two germline ends. The CDR3 sequence is 12 residues long. The DNA of the CDR3 is TGTGCCAGCAGCGGACAGAGGTATGGCTACACCTTC. Its protein is CASSGQRYGYTF.

Judged by abundance, this clonotype is medium-sized. This chain joins TRBV12-3 or TRBV12-4 and TRBJ1-2, with D unresolved. CDR3 length: 13 residues. V lost 0 bases, J lost 4 bases, and 6 bases lay in between. The CDR3 DNA follows: TGTGCCAGCAGTTTAGCGCGCAGCTATGGCTACACCTTC. It codes for CASSLARSYGYTF.

This clonotype counts as medium-sized. The chain has TRBV12-3 or TRBV12-4 and TRBJ1-2; D might be TRBD1 (5 bases). V was cut by 5 bases and J by 2 bases, with 12 bases left in between. The CDR3 length is 14 residues. CDR3 coding DNA: TGTGCCAGCAGTCACTTTAACAGGAACTATGGCTACACCTTC. It is translated as CASSHFNRNYGYTF.

Sample share makes this clonotype hyperexpanded. The rearrangement links TRBV12-3 or TRBV12-4 to TRBJ1-2, with D tentatively TRBD1 (5 bases). The CDR3 runs to 16 residues. V lost 5 bases, J lost 1 base, and 17 bases lay in between. CDR3 nucleotides: TGTGCCAGCAGTGCCCCGGGGCAGGCCTATAACTATGGCTACACCTTC. Encoded protein: CASSAPGQAYNYGYTF.

The chain is built from TRBV12-3 or TRBV12-4 and TRBJ1-2, with D perhaps matching TRBD1 (5 bases). The ends were cut back, 3 bases at V and 6 bases at J, with 11 bases in the middle. The CDR3 is made up of 13 amino acids. The CDR3 sequence: CASSFEGLDGYTF. In DNA, the CDR3 is TGTGCCAGCAGTTTCGAGGGACTGGATGGCTACACCTTC.

By share of the sample, this clonotype is medium-sized (0.01 to 0.1%). The V and J genes are TRBV12-3 or TRBV12-4 and TRBJ1-2; no reliable D call. The CDR3 is 14 residues long. Trimming stripped 3 bases from V and 4 bases from J, with 12 bases between. The CDR3 DNA sequence: TGTGCCAGCAGTTTTGGTGCTCTTTTCTATGGCTACACCTTC. Translation gives CASSFGALFYGYTF.

This clonotype qualifies as hyperexpanded. The V gene is TRBV12-3 or TRBV12-4, the J gene TRBJ1-2; TRBD1 might be the D (6 bases). Trimming shortened V by 4 bases and J by 6 bases, and 18 bases separated the two germline ends. CDR3 length: 15 residues. The CDR3 sequence is CASSSRRGRMDGYTF. In DNA form, the CDR3 reads TGTGCCAGCAGTTCTCGCAGGGGACGAATGGATGGCTACACCTTC.

At least ten counts were recorded for this clonotype. The V and J genes are TRBV12-3 or TRBV12-4 and TRBJ1-2; D is unresolved. V lost 1 base to trimming and J lost 8 bases, with 8 bases between them. This CDR3 contains 12 residues. CDR3 residues: CASSLGEWGYTF. The DNA for the CDR3 is TGTGCCAGCAGTTTAGGGGAATGGGGCTACACCTTC.

The sample holds many counts of this clonotype. V usage is TRBV12-3 or TRBV12-4 and J usage is TRBJ1-2; D is ambiguous. Trimming took 6 bases from V and 2 from J, leaving 7 bases between them. The CDR3 consists of 12 residues. CDR3 DNA sequence: TGTGCCAGCAGCCTCAAGAACTATGGCTACACCTTC. It is translated as CASSLKNYGYTF.

Relative to its sample, this clonotype is medium-sized. This sequence joins TRBV12-5 and TRBJ1-2, with D hard to call. The CDR3 has 12 amino acids. Per the germline V gene, CDR1 is LGHNT and CDR2 is FRNRAP. Trimming shortened V by 7 bases and J by 0 bases, and 6 bases separated the two germline ends. The DNA for the CDR3 is TGTGCTAGTGCCAGCTCTAACTATGGCTACACCTTC. Its protein is CASASSNYGYTF.

This clonotype is medium-sized (0.01 to 0.1%). V is TRBV12-3 or TRBV12-4 and J is TRBJ1-2; D is undetermined. The CDR3 runs 13 residues. V lost 4 bases, J lost 1 base, and 7 bases lay in between. The CDR3 region has the DNA TGTGCCAGCAGTTCCTTGGGTAACTATGGCTACACCTTC. It codes for CASSSLGNYGYTF.

This clonotype has just one count. The genes are TRBV12-3 or TRBV12-4 and TRBJ1-2; 8 bases map to TRBD1. The CDR3 runs to 12 residues. The V gene end was trimmed by 5 bases and the J gene end by 7 bases; junction bases not matched to a gene: 3. The CDR3 region is CASSSGTGGYTF. The CDR3 coding sequence is TGTGCCAGCAGTAGCGGGACAGGTGGCTACACCTTC.

This clonotype was observed at least ten times. V gene TRBV12-3 or TRBV12-4 combines with J gene TRBJ1-2, with 7 bases matching TRBD1. The CDR3 has 15 residues. J gave up 1 base and V 3 bases, and 5 bases lay outside the gene matches. DNA of the CDR3: TGTGCCAGCAGTTTGATACAGGGGTATAACTATGGCTACACCTTC. Protein: CASSLIQGYNYGYTF.

In its sample, this clonotype is medium-sized (0.01 to 0.1%). The chain uses TRBV12-5 and TRBJ1-2, with TRBD1 matching 8 bases. Trimming at V came to 6 bases and at J to 3 bases, leaving 6 bases not matched to a gene. The CDR3 loop spans 14 amino acids. CDR1 is LGHNT and CDR2 is FRNRAP in the germline V gene. CDR3 nucleotides: TGTGCTAGTGGGCCCGGACAGGGCTACTATGGCTACACCTTC. Its translation is CASGPGQGYYGYTF. Full variable domain (missing parts from reference TRBV12-5 and TRBJ1-2): DARVTQTPRHKVTEMGQEVTMRCQPILGHNTVFWYRQTMMQGLELLAYFRNRAPLDDSGMPKDRFSAEMPDATLATLKIQPSEPRDSAVYFCASGPGQGYYGYTFGSGTRLTVV.

By proportion, this clonotype is medium-sized. The V and J genes are TRBV12-3 or TRBV12-4 and TRBJ1-2; unclear D gene. CDR3 size: 15 residues. V was clipped by 3 bases and J by 0 bases, with 11 bases between them. The CDR3 sequence is CASSFRQLANYGYTF. The CDR3 bases are TGTGCCAGCAGTTTTCGGCAGTTAGCTAACTATGGCTACACCTTC.

The sample holds many counts of this clonotype. The V gene is TRBV12-3 or TRBV12-4, the J gene TRBJ1-2; D remains unclear. The V end lost 7 bases, the J end lost 4 bases, and 19 bases lay between the germline ends. This CDR3 is 15 amino acids long. The CDR3 protein is CASTSYGGRSYGYTF. CDR3 sequence (DNA): TGTGCCAGCACCTCTTATGGAGGTCGAAGCTATGGCTACACCTTC.

Judged by abundance, this clonotype is medium-sized. The chain links TRBV12-5 to TRBJ1-2; 7 bases fit TRBD1. Germline CDR1 and CDR2: LGHNT and FRNRAP. The trim removed 6 bases at V and 8 bases at J, leaving 9 bases unmatched. There are 13 residues in the CDR3. CDR3 protein: CASGLDRRRGYTF. CDR3 bases: TGTGCTAGTGGGCTGGACAGGAGGAGAGGCTACACCTTC.

The chain employs TRBV12-3 or TRBV12-4 and TRBJ1-2, with 7 bases aligning to TRBD1. J lost 4 bases, V lost 2 bases, and 4 bases had no gene match. This CDR3 has 14 residues. The CDR3: CASSLSGTAYGYTF. The DNA for the CDR3 is TGTGCCAGCAGTTTAAGTGGGACAGCCTATGGCTACACCTTC.

This clonotype qualifies as medium-sized. The chain joins TRBV12-3 or TRBV12-4 to TRBJ1-2; D remains ambiguous. V gave up 3 bases and J gave up 0 bases, with 8 bases separating them. The CDR3 totals 14 residues. CDR3 residues: CASSLIYSNYGYTF. The DNA for the CDR3 is TGTGCCAGCAGTTTGATCTACTCTAACTATGGCTACACCTTC.

CDR3 loop: CASSSPGTYGYTF. The CDR3 nucleotides read TGTGCCAGCAGTTCACCCGGGACCTATGGCTACACCTTC. The chain has TRBV12-3 or TRBV12-4 and TRBJ1-2, with D tentatively TRBD1 (5 bases). This CDR3 contains 13 residues. V lost 4 bases and J 4 bases, leaving 10 bases between the germline ends.

This clonotype was observed at least ten times. This chain links TRBV12-3 or TRBV12-4 with TRBJ1-2; D gene ambiguous. The CDR3 is made up of 14 amino acids. V lost 5 bases, J lost 7 bases, and 17 bases lay in between. In nucleotides, the CDR3 is TGTGCCAGCAGTCCGAGAGGGCGCGTTACTGGCTACACCTTC. Translating it yields CASSPRGRVTGYTF.

Relative to its sample, this clonotype is medium-sized. This chain uses TRBV12-3 or TRBV12-4 with TRBJ1-2; D remains ambiguous. The CDR3 contains 15 residues. V was cut by 1 base and J by 1 base, with 10 bases left in between. This chain's CDR3 is CASSLGTPRNYGYTF. The CDR3 coding sequence is TGTGCCAGCAGTTTAGGTACACCTCGTAACTATGGCTACACCTTC.

As to this clonotype: The CDR3 carries no conserved terminal phenylalanine or tryptophan, so it likely arises from a read error. The rearrangement joins TRBV12-3 or TRBV12-4 to TRBJ1-2; 7 bases are a match to TRBD1. V was pared by 3 bases and J by 0 bases, with 7 bases of the junction left unmatched. The CDR3 runs to 16 residues. The DNA of the CDR3 is TGTGCCAGCAGTTTTCCCTGGACAGGCGCTAACTATGGCTACACCTTA. It yields the protein CASSFPWTGANYGYTL.

This clonotype is large by share. The chain is built from TRBV12-3 or TRBV12-4 and TRBJ1-2; D remains unclear. The length of the CDR3 is 13 residues. Trimming cost V 5 bases and J 7 bases, with 14 bases left between them. In DNA form, the CDR3 reads TGTGCCAGCAGTGCCAGCAGGTTTGTTGGCTACACCTTC. The encoded protein is CASSASRFVGYTF.